The 15 T cell receptor beta chains presented below share a single source sample, sequenced in a study of T cells in Graves' hyperthyroidism and ophthalmopathy. Regions amplified from RNA transcripts were the TCR beta CDR3 regions. Researchers ran a first-round RT-PCR on the TCR CDR3 using the HTBI primer set. TCRdb re-derived calls from the multiplex PCR reads in MiXCR, one entry per CDR3 protein. The sample shows around 570,000 distinct CDR3 sequences, just under 20% of them seen only once. Sequenced input: blood. The receptors originated from a middle-aged man with Graves' ophthalmopathy.

The table lists this clonotype with a few counts. The chain has TRBV7-9 and TRBJ1-1, with a weak D call TRBD1 (6 bases). V was shortened by 8 bases and J by 7 bases, with 26 bases between the two germline ends. The CDR3 contains 16 residues. The germline gives CDR1 SEHNR, CDR2 FQNEAQ (reference sequence). In nucleotides, the CDR3 is TGTGCCAGCGGGTTTGGGGCAGGGGCTCTTTTTGGTGAAGCTTTCTTT. The encoded protein is CASGFGAGALFGEAFF.

This clonotype has a count of ten or more. The chain links TRBV27 to TRBJ2-7, with D possibly TRBD2 on 5 matching bases. V lost 0 bases and J lost 4, with 10 bases in between. The CDR3 loop spans 14 amino acids. Germline V gives CDR1 MNHEY, CDR2 SMNVEV (reference sequence). CDR3 coding DNA: TGTGCCAGCAGTTTATCGGACTCCCCATACGAGCAGTACTTC. As protein: CASSLSDSPYEQYF.

In its sample, this clonotype was seen many times. The V gene is TRBV5-1, the J gene TRBJ2-3; 8 bases match TRBD2. V shed 0 bases and J 1 base; nucleotides not matched to a gene: 4. The CDR3 runs 16 residues. Germline V gives CDR1 SGHRS, CDR2 YFSETQ. The CDR3 DNA reads TGCGCCAGCAGCTTGGTTGGTAGCGGGGGCACAGATACGCAGTATTTT. Protein: CASSLVGSGGTDTQYF.

Many counts were recorded for this clonotype. The rearrangement joins TRBV3-1 to TRBJ1-1; no firm D call. The CDR3 is 16 residues long. Deletions cut 1 base from V and 6 bases from J, with 18 bases between. CDR1 is LGHDT, CDR2 YNNKEL, per germline (reference sequence). The CDR3 spells CASSQVKSRGWPEAFF. The CDR3, as DNA: TGTGCCAGCAGCCAAGTTAAATCGCGAGGATGGCCTGAAGCTTTCTTT.

This clonotype was detected ten times or more. The chain couples TRBV18 to TRBJ2-7, with D unclear. The germline gives CDR1 KGHSH, CDR2 LQKENI. The CDR3 spans 14 residues. The V and J ends lost 3 bases and 7 bases respectively, with 16 bases between them. This chain's CDR3 is CASSPLLAREEQYF. The CDR3 coding sequence is TGTGCCAGCTCACCGCTCCTCGCGAGAGAGGAGCAGTACTTC. Full variable domain (outside the CDR3, taken from reference TRBV18 and TRBJ2-7): NAGVMQNPRHLVRRRGQEARLRCSPMKGHSHVYWYRQLPEEGLKFMVYLQKENIIDESGMPKERFSAEFPKEGPSILRIQQVVRGDSAAYFCASSPLLAREEQYFGPGTRLTVT.

The V call is TRBV20-1, the J call TRBJ2-7, with D perhaps TRBD1 (6 bases). The CDR3 runs to 13 residues. The germline gives CDR1 DFQATT, CDR2 SNEGSKA (reference sequence). Trimming shortened V by 6 bases and J by 1 base, and 13 bases separated the two germline ends. CDR3 coding DNA: TGCAGTGCCCAGGGGCGGACTTCCTACGAGCAGTACTTC. Protein product: CSAQGRTSYEQYF.

This clonotype has ten or more counts. The genes are TRBV3-1 and TRBJ1-2, with 7 bases identical to TRBD1. Losses at the gene ends were 4 bases for V and 6 bases for J; bases not matched to a gene: 8. CDR1 and CDR2 (germline): LGHDT, YNNKEL (reference sequence). The CDR3 spans 14 residues. CDR3 loop: CASSPTAGGHGYTF. The CDR3 DNA reads TGTGCCAGCAGCCCTACGGCAGGGGGTCATGGCTACACCTTC.

Ten or more counts support this clonotype. The chain links TRBV12-3 or TRBV12-4 to TRBJ1-2; no firm D call. The CDR3 sequence is 14 residues long. Trimming cost V 0 bases and J 2 bases, with 7 bases left between them. The CDR3 DNA follows: TGTGCCAGCAGTTTAGCGCGCAGAAACTATGGCTACACCTTC. Protein: CASSLARRNYGYTF.

This chain connects TRBV12-3 or TRBV12-4 to TRBJ1-3; TRBD1 is a possible D gene (5 bases). This CDR3 contains 15 residues. Between the trimmed V and J ends, which lost 3 bases and 0 bases, there was a span of 9 bases. CDR3 sequence reads: CASSFGDGSGNTIYF. DNA of the CDR3: TGTGCCAGCAGTTTTGGGGACGGCTCTGGAAACACCATATATTTT.

The chain carries TRBV20-1 and TRBJ2-3; 10 nucleotides line up with TRBD1. The ends lost 6 bases at V and 4 bases at J; junction bases unmatched: 16. In germline, CDR1 is DFQATT, CDR2 SNEGSKA (reference sequence). The CDR3 contains 17 residues. The CDR3 protein is CSAESGTGAGMSDTQYF. CDR3 nucleotide sequence: TGCAGTGCGGAGTCCGGGACAGGGGCTGGTATGTCAGATACGCAGTATTTT.

About this clonotype itself: A much larger clone sits a single nucleotide away, making a read error possible. The chain is built from TRBV20-1 and TRBJ2-1; possible D gene TRBD2, 6 bases. The DNA end is more similar to TRBJ2-7, so the J call may be wrong. Germline assignment: CDR1 DFQATT and CDR2 SNEGSKA (reference sequence). The CDR3 is 15 amino acids. The CDR3 nucleotides read TGCAGTGCTAGAGATCCTCGGGGGACCTACAATGAGCAGTACTTC. It is translated as CSARDPRGTYNEQYF.

This clonotype occurred a few times. The chain links TRBV29-1 to TRBJ2-5; perhaps D is TRBD1 or TRBD2 (6 bases each). The V end was cut by 4 bases, the J end by 7 bases, with 16 bases between. The germline CDR1 and CDR2 sequences are SQVTM and ANQGSEA. The CDR3 loop spans 13 amino acids. CDR3 sequence reads: CSVAPGGAGTQYF. CDR3 DNA: TGCAGCGTTGCCCCCGGGGGCGCCGGGACCCAGTACTTC. Supplemented by reference TRBV29-1 and TRBJ2-5, the full variable domain reads SAVISQKPSRDICQRGTSLTIQCQVDSQVTMMFWYRQQPGQSLTLIATANQGSEATYESGFVIDKFPISRPNLTFSTLTVSNMSPEDSSIYLCSVAPGGAGTQYFGPGTRLLVL.

The chain joins TRBV28 to TRBJ2-1; D assignment may be TRBD1 or TRBD2 (5 bases each). The V end was cut by 4 bases, the J end by 2 bases, with 15 bases between. The CDR3 is 16 residues long. CDR1 MDHEN and CDR2 SYDVKM come from the germline V gene. CDR3 in amino acids: CASSSPGRLPYNEQFF. In DNA form, the CDR3 reads TGTGCCAGCAGTTCCCCGGGACGGCTACCCTACAATGAGCAGTTCTTC. The variable domain in full, completed from reference TRBV28 and TRBJ2-1, reads DVKVTQSSRYLVKRTGEKVFLECVQDMDHENMFWYRQDPGLGLRLIYFSYDVKMKEKGDIPEGYSVSREKKERFSLILESASTNQTSMYLCASSSPGRLPYNEQFFGPGTRLTVL.

This clonotype occurred a few times. The rearrangement links TRBV27 to TRBJ2-1; the D call may be TRBD1 or TRBD2 (5 bases each). V lost 3 bases to trimming and J lost 5 bases, with 11 bases between them. Germline V gene sequence: CDR1 MNHEY, CDR2 SMNVEV (reference sequence). The CDR3 consists of 14 residues. The DNA of the CDR3 is TGTGCCAGCAGTTTGGGACGATCGGACAATGAGCAGTTCTTC. It translates to CASSLGRSDNEQFF.

The chain couples TRBV20-1 to TRBJ2-7; 10 positions agree with TRBD1. CDR3 length equals 13 residues. V shed 5 bases and J 9 bases; nucleotides not matched to a gene: 10. Germline V lookup: CDR1 DFQATT, CDR2 SNEGSKA (reference sequence). This chain's CDR3 is CSAARDRGKRQYF. The CDR3, as DNA: TGCAGTGCTGCCCGGGACAGGGGAAAAAGGCAGTACTTC.